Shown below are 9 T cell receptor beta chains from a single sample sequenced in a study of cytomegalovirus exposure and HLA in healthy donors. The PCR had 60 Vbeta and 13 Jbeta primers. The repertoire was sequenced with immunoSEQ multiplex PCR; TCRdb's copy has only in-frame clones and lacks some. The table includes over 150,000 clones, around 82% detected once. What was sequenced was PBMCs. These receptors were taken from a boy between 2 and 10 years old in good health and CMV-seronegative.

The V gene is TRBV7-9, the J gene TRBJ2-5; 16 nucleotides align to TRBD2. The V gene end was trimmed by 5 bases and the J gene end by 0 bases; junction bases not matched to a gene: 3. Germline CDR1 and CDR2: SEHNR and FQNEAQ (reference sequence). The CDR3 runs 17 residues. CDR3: CASSPGLAGGYQETQYF. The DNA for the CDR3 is TGTGCCAGCAGCCCGGGACTAGCGGGAGGGTACCAAGAGACCCAGTACTTC.

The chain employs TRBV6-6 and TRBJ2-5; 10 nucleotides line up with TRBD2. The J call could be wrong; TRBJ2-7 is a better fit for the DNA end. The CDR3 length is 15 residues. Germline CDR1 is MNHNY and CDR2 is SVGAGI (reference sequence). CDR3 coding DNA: TGTGCCAGCAGGTTTGTCCGGACTAGCGGCTACGAGCAGTACTTC. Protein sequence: CASRFVRTSGYEQYF.

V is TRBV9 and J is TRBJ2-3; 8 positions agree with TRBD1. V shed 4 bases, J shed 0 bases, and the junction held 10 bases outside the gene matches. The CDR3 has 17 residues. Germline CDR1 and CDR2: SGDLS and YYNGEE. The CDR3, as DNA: TGTGCCAGCAGCCCCCGAACAGGGGGATCTAGCACAGATACGCAGTATTTT. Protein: CASSPRTGGSSTDTQYF.

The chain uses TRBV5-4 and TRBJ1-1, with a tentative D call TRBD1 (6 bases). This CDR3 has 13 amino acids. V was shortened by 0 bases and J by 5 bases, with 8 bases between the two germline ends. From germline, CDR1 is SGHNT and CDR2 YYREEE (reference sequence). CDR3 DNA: TGTGCCAGCAGCTTGGGGGGGCGTACTGAAGCTTTCTTT. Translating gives CASSLGGRTEAFF.

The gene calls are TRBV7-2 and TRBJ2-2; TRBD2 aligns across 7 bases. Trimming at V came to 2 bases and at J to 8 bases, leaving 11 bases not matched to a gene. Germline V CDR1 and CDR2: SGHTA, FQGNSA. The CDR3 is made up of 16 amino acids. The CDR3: CASSLIPLAASGELFF. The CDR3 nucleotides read TGTGCCAGCAGCTTAATCCCCCTAGCGGCATCAGGGGAGCTGTTTTTT.

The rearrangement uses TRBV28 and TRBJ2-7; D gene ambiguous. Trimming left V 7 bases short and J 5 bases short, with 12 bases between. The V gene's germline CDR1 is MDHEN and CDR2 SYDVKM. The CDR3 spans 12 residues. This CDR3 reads CASTSGGHEQYF. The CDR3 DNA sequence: TGTGCCAGCACCTCGGGTGGCCACGAGCAGTACTTC. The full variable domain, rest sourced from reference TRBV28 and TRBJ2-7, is DVKVTQSSRYLVKRTGEKVFLECVQDMDHENMFWYRQDPGLGLRLIYFSYDVKMKEKGDIPEGYSVSREKKERFSLILESASTNQTSMYLCASTSGGHEQYFGPGTRLTVT.

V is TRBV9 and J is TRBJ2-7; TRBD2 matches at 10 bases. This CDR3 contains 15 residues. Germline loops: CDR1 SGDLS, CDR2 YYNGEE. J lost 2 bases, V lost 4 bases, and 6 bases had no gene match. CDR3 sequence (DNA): TGTGCCAGCAGCACTGCAGCGGGAGGGCCCTACGAGCAGTACTTC. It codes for CASSTAAGGPYEQYF.

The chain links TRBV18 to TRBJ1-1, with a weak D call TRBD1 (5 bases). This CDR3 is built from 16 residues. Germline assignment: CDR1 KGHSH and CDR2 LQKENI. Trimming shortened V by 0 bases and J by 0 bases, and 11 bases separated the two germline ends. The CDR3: CASSPPGPRMNTEAFF. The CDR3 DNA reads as TGTGCCAGCTCACCACCGGGGCCAAGAATGAACACTGAAGCTTTCTTT. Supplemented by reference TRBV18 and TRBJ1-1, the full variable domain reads NAGVMQNPRHLVRRRGQEARLRCSPMKGHSHVYWYRQLPEEGLKFMVYLQKENIIDESGMPKERFSAEFPKEGPSILRIQQVVRGDSAAYFCASSPPGPRMNTEAFFGQGTRLTVV.

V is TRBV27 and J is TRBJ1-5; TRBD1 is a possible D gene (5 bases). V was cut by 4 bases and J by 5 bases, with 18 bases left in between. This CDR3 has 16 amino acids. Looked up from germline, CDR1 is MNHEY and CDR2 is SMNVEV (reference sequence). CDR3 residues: CASSSRPRDWDQPQHF. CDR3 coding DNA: TGTGCCAGCAGTTCACGCCCCCGGGACTGGGATCAGCCCCAGCATTTT.